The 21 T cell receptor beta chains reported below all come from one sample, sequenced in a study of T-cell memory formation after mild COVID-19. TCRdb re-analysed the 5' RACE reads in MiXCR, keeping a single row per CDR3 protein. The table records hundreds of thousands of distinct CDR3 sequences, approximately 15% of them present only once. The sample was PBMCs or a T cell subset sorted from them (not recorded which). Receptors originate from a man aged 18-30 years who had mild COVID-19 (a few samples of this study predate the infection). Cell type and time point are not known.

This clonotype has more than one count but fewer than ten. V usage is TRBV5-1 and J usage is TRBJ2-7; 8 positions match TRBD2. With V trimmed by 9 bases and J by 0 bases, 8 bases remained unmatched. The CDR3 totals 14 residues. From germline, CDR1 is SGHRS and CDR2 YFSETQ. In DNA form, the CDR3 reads TGCGCCACCTTCGGGGGGGGGCGCTCCTACGAGCAGTACTTC. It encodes CATFGGGRSYEQYF.

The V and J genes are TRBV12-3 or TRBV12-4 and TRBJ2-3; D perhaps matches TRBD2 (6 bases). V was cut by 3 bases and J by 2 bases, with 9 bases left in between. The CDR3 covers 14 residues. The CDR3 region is CASSFGGFTDTQYF. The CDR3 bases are TGTGCCAGCAGTTTCGGGGGTTTCACAGATACGCAGTATTTT.

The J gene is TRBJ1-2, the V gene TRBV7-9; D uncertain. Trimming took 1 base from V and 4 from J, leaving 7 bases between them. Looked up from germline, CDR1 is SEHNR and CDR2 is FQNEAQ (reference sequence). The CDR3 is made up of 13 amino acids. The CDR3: CASSLGSPYGYTF. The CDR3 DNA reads TGTGCCAGCAGCTTAGGGAGTCCCTATGGCTACACCTTC.

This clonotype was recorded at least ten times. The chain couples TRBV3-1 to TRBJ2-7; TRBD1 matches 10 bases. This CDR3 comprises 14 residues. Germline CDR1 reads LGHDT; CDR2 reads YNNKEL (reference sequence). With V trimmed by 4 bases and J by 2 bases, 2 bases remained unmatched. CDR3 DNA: TGTGCCAGCAGCCCTGGGACAGGGGCCTACGAGCAGTACGTC. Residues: CASSPGTGAYEQYV.

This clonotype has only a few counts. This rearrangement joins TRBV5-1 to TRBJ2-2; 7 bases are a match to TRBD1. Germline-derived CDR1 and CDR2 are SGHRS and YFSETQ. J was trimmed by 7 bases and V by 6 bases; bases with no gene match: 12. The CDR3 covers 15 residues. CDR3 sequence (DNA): TGCGCCAGCACCCCACTGACAGGGAGTATCGGGGAGCTGTTTTTT. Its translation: CASTPLTGSIGELFF.

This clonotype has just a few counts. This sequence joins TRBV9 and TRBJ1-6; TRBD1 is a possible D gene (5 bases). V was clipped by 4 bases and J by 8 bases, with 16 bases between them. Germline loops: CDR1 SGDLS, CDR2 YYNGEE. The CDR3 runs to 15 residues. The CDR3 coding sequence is TGTGCCAGCAGCATTGACAGTACTCTATATTCACCCCTCCACTTT. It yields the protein CASSIDSTLYSPLHF.

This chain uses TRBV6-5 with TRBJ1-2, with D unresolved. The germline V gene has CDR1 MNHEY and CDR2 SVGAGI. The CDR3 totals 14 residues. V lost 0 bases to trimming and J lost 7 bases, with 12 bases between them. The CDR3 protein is CASSYSNLAPGYTF. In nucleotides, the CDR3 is TGTGCCAGCAGTTACTCGAACCTGGCCCCTGGCTACACCTTC.

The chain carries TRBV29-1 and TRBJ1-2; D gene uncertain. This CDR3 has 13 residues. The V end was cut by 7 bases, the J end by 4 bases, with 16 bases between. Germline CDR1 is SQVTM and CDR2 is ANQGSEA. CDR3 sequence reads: CSGLVPATYGYTF. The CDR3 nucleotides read TGCAGCGGACTGGTCCCGGCCACCTATGGCTACACCTTC. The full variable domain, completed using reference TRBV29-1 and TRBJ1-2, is SAVISQKPSRDICQRGTSLTIQCQVDSQVTMMFWYRQQPGQSLTLIATANQGSEATYESGFVIDKFPISRPNLTFSTLTVSNMSPEDSSIYLCSGLVPATYGYTFGSGTRLTVV.

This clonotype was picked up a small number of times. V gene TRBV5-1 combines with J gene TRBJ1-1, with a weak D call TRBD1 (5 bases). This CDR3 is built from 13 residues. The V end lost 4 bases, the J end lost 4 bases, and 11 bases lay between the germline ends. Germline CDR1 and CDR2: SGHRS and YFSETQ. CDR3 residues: CASSNTGATEAFF. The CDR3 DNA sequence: TGCGCCAGCAGCAATACAGGCGCCACTGAAGCTTTCTTT.

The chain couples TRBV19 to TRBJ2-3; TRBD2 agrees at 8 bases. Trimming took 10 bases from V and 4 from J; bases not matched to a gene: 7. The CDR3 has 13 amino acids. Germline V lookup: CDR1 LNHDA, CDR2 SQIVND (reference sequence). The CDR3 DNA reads TGTGCCACCGCGGGGGGCAGGGCAGATACGCAGTATTTT. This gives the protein CATAGGRADTQYF.

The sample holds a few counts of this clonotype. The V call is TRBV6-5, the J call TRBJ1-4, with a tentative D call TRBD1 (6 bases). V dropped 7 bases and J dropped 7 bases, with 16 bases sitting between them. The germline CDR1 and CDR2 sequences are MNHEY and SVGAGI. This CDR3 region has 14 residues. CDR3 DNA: TGTGCCAGCAAGGGTCCGGGGGGCTCTGAAAAACTGTTTTTT. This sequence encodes CASKGPGGSEKLFF.

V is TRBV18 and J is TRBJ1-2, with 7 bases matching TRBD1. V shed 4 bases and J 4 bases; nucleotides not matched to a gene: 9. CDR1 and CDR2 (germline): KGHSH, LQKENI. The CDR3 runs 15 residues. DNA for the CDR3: TGTGCCAGCTCACTCGGACAGGCCTCTGGCTATGGCTACACCTTC. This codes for CASSLGQASGYGYTF.

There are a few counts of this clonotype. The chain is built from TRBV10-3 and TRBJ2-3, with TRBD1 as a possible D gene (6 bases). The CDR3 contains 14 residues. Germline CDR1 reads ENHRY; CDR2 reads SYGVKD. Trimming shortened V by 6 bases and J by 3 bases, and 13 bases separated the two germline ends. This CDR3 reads CAIRARDTTDTQYF. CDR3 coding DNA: TGTGCCATCAGGGCTCGGGACACTACAGATACGCAGTATTTT.

This CDR3 is CASSLSGGNSPLHF. The CDR3 region has the DNA TGCGCCAGCAGCTTATCAGGGGGTAATTCACCCCTCCACTTT. The rearrangement joins TRBV5-1 to TRBJ1-6; 7 bases map to TRBD1. With 2 bases clipped from V and 6 bases from J, the junction kept 2 bases outside the gene matches. The CDR3 sequence is 14 residues long. CDR1 and CDR2 (germline): SGHRS, YFSETQ.

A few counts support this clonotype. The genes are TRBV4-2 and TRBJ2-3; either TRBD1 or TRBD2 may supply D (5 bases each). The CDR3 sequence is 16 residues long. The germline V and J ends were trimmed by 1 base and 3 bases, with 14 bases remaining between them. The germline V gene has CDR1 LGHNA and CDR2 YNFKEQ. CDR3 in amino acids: CASSQAGAWGTDTQYF. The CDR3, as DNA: TGTGCCAGCAGCCAAGCCGGGGCATGGGGGACAGATACGCAGTATTTT.

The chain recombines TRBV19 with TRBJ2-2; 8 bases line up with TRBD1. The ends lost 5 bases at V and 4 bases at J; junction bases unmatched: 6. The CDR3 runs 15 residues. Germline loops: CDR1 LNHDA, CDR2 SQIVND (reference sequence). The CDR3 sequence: CASSPGRGPTGELFF. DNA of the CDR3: TGTGCCAGTAGTCCGGGCAGGGGGCCCACCGGGGAGCTGTTTTTT.

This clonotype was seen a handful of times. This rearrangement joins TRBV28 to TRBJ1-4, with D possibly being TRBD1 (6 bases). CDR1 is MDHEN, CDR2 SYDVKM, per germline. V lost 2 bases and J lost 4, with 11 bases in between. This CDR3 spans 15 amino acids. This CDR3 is CASSLQDSLNEKLFF. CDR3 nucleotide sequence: TGTGCCAGCAGTTTACAGGACAGTCTTAATGAAAAACTGTTTTTT.

The CDR3 sequence: CASSLRRTALEAFF. CDR3 bases: TGTGCCAGTAGTCTCCGTCGGACAGCCCTGGAGGCTTTCTTT. This chain uses TRBV19 with TRBJ1-1, with a possible D match to TRBD1 (6 bases). Germline V gene sequence: CDR1 LNHDA, CDR2 SQIVND (reference sequence). Deletions cut 5 bases from V and 11 bases from J, with 21 bases between. CDR3 length: 14 amino acids.

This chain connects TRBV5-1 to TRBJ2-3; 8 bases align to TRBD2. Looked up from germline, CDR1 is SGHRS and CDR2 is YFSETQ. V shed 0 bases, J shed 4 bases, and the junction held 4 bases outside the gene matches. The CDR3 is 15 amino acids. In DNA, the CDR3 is TGCGCCAGCAGCTTGGTCGGGGGGGCGGCAGATACGCAGTATTTT. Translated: CASSLVGGAADTQYF.

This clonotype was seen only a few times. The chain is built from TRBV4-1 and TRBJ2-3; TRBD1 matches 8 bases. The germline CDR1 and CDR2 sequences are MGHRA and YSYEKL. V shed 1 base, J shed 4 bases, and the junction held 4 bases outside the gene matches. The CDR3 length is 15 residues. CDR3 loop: CASSQAGGSPDTQYF. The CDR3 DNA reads TGCGCCAGCAGCCAAGCAGGGGGCTCCCCAGATACGCAGTATTTT.

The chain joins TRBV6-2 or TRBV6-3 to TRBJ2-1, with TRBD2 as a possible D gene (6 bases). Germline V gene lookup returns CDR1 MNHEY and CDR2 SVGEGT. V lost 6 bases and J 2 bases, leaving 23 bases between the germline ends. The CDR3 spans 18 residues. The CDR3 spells CASSHGDDLGLAYNEQFF. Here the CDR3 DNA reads TGTGCCAGCAGCCACGGTGACGATCTGGGACTGGCCTACAATGAGCAGTTCTTC.